These T cell receptor beta chains were read from a single sample in a study of long-term antiretroviral therapy in people with HIV. TCRdb's table, derived via immunoSEQ multiplex PCR, lists solely in-frame clones and lacks some. The sample holds 20,000 to 30,000 clones; about four fifths are singletons and the top ten take 5.6%. Sequenced material: unsorted PBMCs, taken 0.7 years before starting antiretroviral therapy. These receptors originate from a man under 40 with HIV. Each CDR3 is given with its conserved first and last residue. A D gene is named only where the DNA matches it firmly.

TRBJ1-5 TRBV6-5 - CASSSTIPRNQPQHF
TRBJ2-7 TRBV19 - CASSSRDGVEQYF
TRBJ2-5 TRBV7-8 TRBD2 CASSRNGQTGGPQYF
TRBJ2-2 TRBV6-5 - CASSYSMVGELFF
TRBJ1-2 TRBV6-5 - CASSPPQANYGYTF
TRBJ2-5 TRBV30 - CAWVAGAVGTQYF
TRBJ2-3 TRBV6-5 TRBD2 CASSTTSGGTDTQYF
TRBJ1-2 TRBV7-9 TRBD1 CASSQGTGVHYGYTF
TRBJ2-5 TRBV28 TRBD2 CASSSIINPGGAGGTQYF
TRBJ2-3 TRBV14 - CASSQDARNTQYF
TRBJ2-3 TRBV11-2 - CASSLAGGTFTDTQYF
TRBJ2-3 TRBV18 - CASSPSSTDTQYF
TRBJ2-1 TRBV5-6 - CASSVYEGGPYNEQFF
TRBJ2-3 TRBV27 TRBD2 CASSLSISGGSDTQYF
TRBJ2-5 TRBV5-1 - CASNSAFGETQYF
TRBJ2-6 TRBV2 - CASIRTSSGANVLTF
TRBJ2-7 TRBV4-3 - CASSRTVIASYEQYF
TRBJ2-5 TRBV7-9 TRBD2 CASSLMIAGAETQYF
TRBJ1-2 TRBV30 TRBD1 CAWSTLPGQSGGYTF
TRBJ2-1 TRBV5-5 - CASSLGSFQFF
TRBJ2-7 TRBV5-4 TRBD2 CASSRRVTSDYEQYF
TRBJ2-2 TRBV28 TRBD1 CASTFPGTVNTGELFF
TRBJ1-5 TRBV7-2 TRBD1 CASSSDGTGGAIWGQPQHF
TRBJ2-2 TRBV15 - CATSRAQGYTGELFF
TRBJ2-7 TRBV28 - CASSSQGWAEQYF
TRBJ2-7 TRBV20-1 TRBD1 CSAEDREVYF
TRBJ1-6 TRBV5-5 TRBD1 CASSFSGTANSPLHF
TRBJ1-4 TRBV6-1 - CASSEAWGRHEKLFF
TRBJ2-4 TRBV7-2 TRBD1 CASSLAPYRGQGIQYF
TRBJ1-4 TRBV9 TRBD1 CASSVGDGQGLEKLFF
TRBJ2-3 TRBV4-3 TRBD2 CASSQETSGSGTDTQYF
TRBJ1-3 TRBV29-1 - CSVGGRTRNTIYF
TRBJ2-3 TRBV5-1 - CASSLAGGDTQYF
TRBJ1-2 TRBV28 - CASSFVGVFYGYTF
TRBJ2-5 TRBV30 TRBD2 CAWSLAGTQYF
TRBJ2-6 TRBV5-1 - CASRDLVAGANVLTF
TRBJ2-7 TRBV19 - CATGRGEPGRSEQYF
TRBJ1-2 TRBV9 - CASSVAEGVDGYTF
TRBJ2-3 TRBV6-4 TRBD2 CASSDGTSGTDTQYF
TRBJ2-3 TRBV6-5 TRBD2 CASSLTSGRQVTQYF
TRBJ1-5 TRBV7-9 TRBD1 CASSLGQGSNQPQHF
TRBJ2-7 TRBV18 TRBD2 CASSREGGTYEQYF
TRBJ1-3 TRBV9 - CASSGGTGLSGNTIYF
TRBJ2-1 TRBV7-2 - CASSLVGGSWDEQFF
TRBJ1-6 TRBV19 TRBD1 CASRTDRVESPLHF
TRBJ1-2 TRBV29-1 - CSVEGGRDGYTF
TRBJ1-1 TRBV5-1 TRBD1 CASSLGGTGGTEAFF
TRBJ2-2 TRBV10-3 TRBD1 CAISRDRDTGELFF
TRBJ2-2 TRBV6-4 - CASSEDNTGELFF
TRBJ1-1 TRBV25-1 - CASSVGRGTEAFF
TRBJ2-7 TRBV6-5 - CASSYPRPGNYEQYF
TRBJ2-3 TRBV7-9 TRBD2 CATNPVAGAGTYTQYF
TRBJ2-7 TRBV5-5 - CASSLEVSSYEQYF
TRBJ2-2 TRBV18 - CASSPKTSGNTGELFF
TRBJ1-6 TRBV19 - CASTSYGGRRSPLHF
TRBJ1-4 TRBV30 - CAWSVGTTTNEKLFF
TRBJ2-2 TRBV5-4 TRBD1 CASSWGQSTGELFF
TRBJ2-7 TRBV7-9 TRBD2 CASSLIGAGGFYEQYF